The 5 T cell receptor beta chains in this list originate from one sample, sequenced in a study of blood T cell repertoires in COVID-19. Using immunoSEQ multiplex PCR, the repertoire was profiled, and TCRdb retains in-frame clones only, with some absent. Here the sample spans 200,000 to 300,000 clones, about nine tenths being singletons. Sequencing input: peripheral blood. These receptor sequences come from a woman aged 25 to 39 with COVID-19, enrolled during active disease.

The V and J genes are TRBV28 and TRBJ1-5; D possibly corresponds to TRBD1 (6 bases). The CDR3 sequence is 15 residues long. Germline-derived CDR1 and CDR2 are MDHEN and SYDVKM. Trimming shortened V by 1 base and J by 3 bases, and 10 bases separated the two germline ends. The DNA for the CDR3 is TGTGCCAGCAGTTTATCACCAGGGGACAATCAGCCCCAGCATTTT. Its translation: CASSLSPGDNQPQHF.

The genes are TRBV19 and TRBJ1-6; TRBD1 agrees at 8 bases. Looked up from germline, CDR1 is LNHDA and CDR2 is SQIVND (reference sequence). This CDR3 is 16 amino acids long. V shed 6 bases and J 7 bases; nucleotides not matched to a gene: 11. The CDR3 nucleotides are TGTGCCAGTAGAGCCAGGACAGGGCGTGGGAATTCACCCCTCCACTTT. It translates to CASRARTGRGNSPLHF.

The chain has TRBV18 and TRBJ2-2, with D tentatively TRBD2 (6 bases). Germline assignment: CDR1 KGHSH and CDR2 LQKENI. This CDR3 is built from 16 residues. V lost 2 bases and J 0 bases, leaving 10 bases between the germline ends. This CDR3 reads CASSPSPGANTGELFF. The CDR3 region has the DNA TGTGCCAGCTCACCATCTCCGGGGGCGAACACCGGGGAGCTGTTTTTT.

The genes are TRBV4-1 and TRBJ2-1; no definite D call. The CDR3 extends over 14 amino acids. V was pared by 4 bases and J by 3 bases, with 10 bases between. The germline CDR1 and CDR2 sequences are MGHRA and YSYEKL. CDR3 nucleotide sequence: TGCGCCAGCAGCCCTAAAATTGACTACAATGAGCAGTTCTTC. Translated: CASSPKIDYNEQFF.

The genes are TRBV10-1 and TRBJ1-2; the match to TRBD1 covers 9 bases. The CDR3 has 15 amino acids. V shed 2 bases, J shed 7 bases, and the junction held 8 bases outside the gene matches. Germline lookup yields CDR1 WNHNN and CDR2 SYGVQD (reference sequence). The CDR3 bases are TGCGCCAGCAGTGAGCAGCGGACAGGGGTTGGTGGCTACACCTTC. As protein: CASSEQRTGVGGYTF.